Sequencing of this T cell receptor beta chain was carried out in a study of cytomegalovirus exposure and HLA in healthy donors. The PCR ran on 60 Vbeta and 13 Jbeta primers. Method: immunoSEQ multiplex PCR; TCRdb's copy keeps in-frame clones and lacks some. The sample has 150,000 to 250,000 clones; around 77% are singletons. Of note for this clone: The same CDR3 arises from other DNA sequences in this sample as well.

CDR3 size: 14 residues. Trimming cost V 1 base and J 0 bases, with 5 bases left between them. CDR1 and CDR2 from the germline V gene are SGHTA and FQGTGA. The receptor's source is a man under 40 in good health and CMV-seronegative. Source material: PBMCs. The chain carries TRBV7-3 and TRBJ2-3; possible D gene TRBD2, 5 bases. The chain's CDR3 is CASSLSGSTDTQYF. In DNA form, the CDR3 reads TGTGCCAGCAGCTTAAGCGGGAGCACAGATACGCAGTATTTT.